This TCR beta chain originates from a study of OX40 agonist ivuxolimab in advanced cancers. CDR1 and CDR2 (germline): DFQATT, SNEGSKA (reference sequence). This CDR3 region has 11 residues. Between the trimmed V and J ends, which lost 5 bases and 3 bases, there was a span of 5 bases. The table came from immunoSEQ multiplex PCR; TCRdb's copy has only in-frame clones and leaves some out. This sample has fewer than 90,000 clones, with 85% to 90% found just once. The clonotype comes from an adult with an advanced solid tumor such as melanoma, head and neck, liver or kidney cancer. The chain has TRBV20-1 and TRBJ2-1; no clear D gene. Sequenced material: CD4+ or CD8+ T cells sorted from blood, taken in a trial of the OX40 agonist ivuxolimab. In nucleotides, the CDR3 is TGCAGTGCTCCCGTCTACAATGAGCAGTTCTTC. This translates into CSAPVYNEQFF.